What follows are 2 T cell receptor beta chains derived from one specimen sequenced in a study of control samples from healthy donors and cancer patients. Using immunoSEQ multiplex PCR, the repertoire was profiled, and TCRdb retains in-frame clones only, with some absent. This table holds 75,000 to 90,000 clones, around 89% found once. Material: blood. The receptors stem from a man aged 45 to 65 in good health.

J is TRBJ1-1 and V is TRBV11-2; a weak D match, TRBD1 (5 bases). The germline gives CDR1 SGHAT, CDR2 FQNNGV. This CDR3 spans 17 amino acids. The V and J ends lost 3 bases and 1 base respectively, with 18 bases between them. DNA of the CDR3: TGTGCCAGCAGCTTGTACCGGGACCAGTACTCGAACACTGAAGCTTTCTTT. This sequence encodes CASSLYRDQYSNTEAFF.

The sample holds a few counts of this clone. The chain couples TRBV5-4 to TRBJ2-7, with D perhaps matching TRBD1 (6 bases). The CDR3 is made up of 13 amino acids. V lost 3 bases and J lost 5, with 12 bases in between. Germline CDR1 and CDR2: SGHNT and YYREEE (reference sequence). The CDR3 reads CASSWGPGNEQYF. CDR3 nucleotides: TGTGCCAGCAGCTGGGGGCCCGGGAACGAGCAGTACTTC.